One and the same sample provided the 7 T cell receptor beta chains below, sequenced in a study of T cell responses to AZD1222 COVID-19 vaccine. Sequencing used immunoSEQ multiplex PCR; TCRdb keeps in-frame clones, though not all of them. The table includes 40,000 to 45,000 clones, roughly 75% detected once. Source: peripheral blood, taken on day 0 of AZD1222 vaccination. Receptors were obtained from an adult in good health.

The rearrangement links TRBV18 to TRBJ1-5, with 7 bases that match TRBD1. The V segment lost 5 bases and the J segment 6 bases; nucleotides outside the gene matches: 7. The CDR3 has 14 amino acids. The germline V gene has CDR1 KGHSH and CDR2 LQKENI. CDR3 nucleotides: TGTGCCAGCTCATTCGAAGGGGGCAGTCAGCCCCAGCATTTT. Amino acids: CASSFEGGSQPQHF. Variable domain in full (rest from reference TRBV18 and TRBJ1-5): NAGVMQNPRHLVRRRGQEARLRCSPMKGHSHVYWYRQLPEEGLKFMVYLQKENIIDESGMPKERFSAEFPKEGPSILRIQQVVRGDSAAYFCASSFEGGSQPQHFGDGTRLSIL.

The CDR3 loop is CASSPGQGPYNEQFF. CDR3 DNA sequence: TGTGCCAGCAGCCCAGGACAGGGTCCCTACAATGAGCAGTTCTTC. The chain employs TRBV14 and TRBJ2-1, with 8 bases fitting TRBD1. The CDR3 has 15 amino acids. Losses at the gene ends were 4 bases for V and 2 bases for J; bases not matched to a gene: 4. The germline V gene has CDR1 SGHDN and CDR2 FVKESK.

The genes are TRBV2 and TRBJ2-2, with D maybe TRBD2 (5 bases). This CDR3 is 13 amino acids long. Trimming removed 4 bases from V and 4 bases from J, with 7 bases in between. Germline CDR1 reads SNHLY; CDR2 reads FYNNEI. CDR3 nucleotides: TGTGCCAGCAGTGTTGGGAGCACCGGGGAGCTGTTTTTT. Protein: CASSVGSTGELFF.

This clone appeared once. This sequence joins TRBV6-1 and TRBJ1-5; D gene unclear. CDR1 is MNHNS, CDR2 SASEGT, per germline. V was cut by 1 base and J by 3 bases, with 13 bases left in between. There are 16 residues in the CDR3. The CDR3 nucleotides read TGTGCCAGCAGTGAAGAGTCACCGGTCATCAATCAGCCCCAGCATTTT. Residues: CASSEESPVINQPQHF.

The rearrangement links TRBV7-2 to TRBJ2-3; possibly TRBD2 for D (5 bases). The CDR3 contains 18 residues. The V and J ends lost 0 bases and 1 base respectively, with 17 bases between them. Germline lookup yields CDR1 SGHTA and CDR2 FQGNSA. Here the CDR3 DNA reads TGTGCCAGCAGCTTAGCGCCCTTAGCCAGCGGAGGCACAGATACGCAGTATTTT. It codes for CASSLAPLASGGTDTQYF.

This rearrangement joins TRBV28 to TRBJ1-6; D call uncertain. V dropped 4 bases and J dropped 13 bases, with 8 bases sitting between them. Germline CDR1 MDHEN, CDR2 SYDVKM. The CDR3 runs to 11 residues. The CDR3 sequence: CASSSPWPLHF. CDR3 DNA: TGTGCCAGCAGTTCCCCTTGGCCCCTCCACTTT.

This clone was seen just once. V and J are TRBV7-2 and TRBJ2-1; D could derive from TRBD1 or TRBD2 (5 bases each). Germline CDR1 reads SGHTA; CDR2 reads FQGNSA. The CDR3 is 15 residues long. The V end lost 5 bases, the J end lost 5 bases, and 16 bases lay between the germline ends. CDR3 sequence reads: CASSRTRGLNNEQFF. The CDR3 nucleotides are TGTGCCAGCAGCCGGACGAGGGGCCTAAACAATGAGCAGTTCTTC.